These 10 T cell receptor beta chains share one sample of origin, sequenced in a study of cytomegalovirus exposure and HLA in healthy donors (dated by TCRdb to about 2017). The method behind the library was the immunoSEQ multiplex PCR assay. For the multiplex PCR, a mixture combining 60 forward primers for TCR Vbeta segments and 13 reverse primers for TCR Jbeta segments was used. Not all clones reach the TCRdb copy of this immuneACCESS table, which keeps in-frame sequences only. Checked studies attribute under half of the gap to unresolved V genes and leave the rest unexplained. For this sample the table gives under 300,000 clones, of which 72% were detected only once. The top ten clones comprise approximately 2.3% of the sample. The sequenced sample consisted of PBMCs. These receptors originate from a female donor in good health and CMV-seronegative.

As for this clone: A junction boundary mismatches the germline segment, possibly from a read error. The chain couples TRBV7-9 to TRBJ1-2; TRBD1 is a possible D gene (5 bases). The V gene's germline CDR1 is SEHNR and CDR2 FQNEAQ (reference sequence). CDR3 size: 14 residues. The chain's CDR3 is CSSSLGRVGYGYTF. The CDR3 coding sequence is TGTTCCAGCAGCTTAGGCAGGGTAGGGTATGGCTACACCTTC. Together with reference TRBV7-9 and TRBJ1-2, the CDR3 gives the full variable domain: DTGVSQNPRHKITKRGQNVTFRCDPISEHNRLYWYRQTLGQGPEFLTYFQNEAQLEKSRLLSDRFSAERPKGSFSTLEIQRTEQGDSAMYLCSSSLGRVGYGYTFGSGTRLTVV.

The gene calls are TRBV28 and TRBJ1-6, with a weak D call TRBD1 (5 bases). This CDR3 region has 16 residues. Germline lookup yields CDR1 MDHEN and CDR2 SYDVKM. The V end was cut by 6 bases, the J end by 0 bases, with 12 bases between. CDR3 sequence (DNA): TGTGCCAGCAGGGATCAGGGTAGCTCCTATAATTCACCCCTCCACTTT. It yields the protein CASRDQGSSYNSPLHF.

This clone has just a few counts. The rearrangement uses TRBV5-6 and TRBJ2-1; D gene ambiguous. The CDR3 spans 12 residues. V dropped 0 bases and J dropped 6 bases, with 4 bases sitting between them. Germline lookup yields CDR1 SGHDT and CDR2 YYEEEE. CDR3 loop: CASSLALNEQFF. DNA for the CDR3: TGTGCCAGCAGCTTGGCCCTCAATGAGCAGTTCTTC.

The gene calls are TRBV27 and TRBJ2-5; the match to TRBD2 covers 8 bases. From germline, CDR1 is MNHEY and CDR2 SMNVEV (reference sequence). V shed 5 bases and J 11 bases; nucleotides not matched to a gene: 13. CDR3 length: 14 amino acids. The CDR3, as DNA: TGTGCCAGCAGTCCAGCGGGAGAGAGTTGGGAGCAGTACTTC. Protein: CASSPAGESWEQYF.

To note about this clone: Other DNA variants within this sample encode the same CDR3. The chain recombines TRBV18 with TRBJ1-5, with D possibly being TRBD1 (5 bases). V was clipped by 2 bases and J by 4 bases, with 6 bases between them. The CDR3 sequence is 13 residues long. In germline, CDR1 is KGHSH, CDR2 LQKENI. The CDR3 DNA reads TGTGCCAGCTCACCAGGGGGGAATCAGCCCCAGCATTTT. Protein product: CASSPGGNQPQHF.

This clone was observed a single time. The gene calls are TRBV28 and TRBJ2-7; 8 nucleotides match TRBD2. The CDR3 length is 15 residues. Losses at the gene ends were 3 bases for V and 1 base for J; bases not matched to a gene: 5. Germline CDR1 and CDR2: MDHEN and SYDVKM. CDR3 nucleotides: TGTGCCAGCAGTTTCATACGGGGGGGGTCCTACGAGCAGTACTTC. It yields the protein CASSFIRGGSYEQYF. The full variable domain, in which reference TRBV28 and TRBJ2-7 provide the parts outside the CDR3, is DVKVTQSSRYLVKRTGEKVFLECVQDMDHENMFWYRQDPGLGLRLIYFSYDVKMKEKGDIPEGYSVSREKKERFSLILESASTNQTSMYLCASSFIRGGSYEQYFGPGTRLTVT.

J is TRBJ2-7 and V is TRBV7-9, with 14 positions matching TRBD2. The CDR3 contains 17 residues. The germline gives CDR1 SEHNR, CDR2 FQNEAQ (reference sequence). J gave up 4 bases and V 10 bases, and 15 bases lay outside the gene matches. The CDR3 bases are TGTGCCATCCAGGGGACTAGCGGGAGCAGTTCTAGTTACGAGCAGTACTTC. This sequence encodes CAIQGTSGSSSSYEQYF.

The sample holds a few counts of this clone. The chain joins TRBV11-3 to TRBJ2-7; TRBD2 matches at 7 bases. This CDR3 region has 16 residues. With 4 bases clipped from V and 3 bases from J, the junction kept 12 bases outside the gene matches. Per the germline V gene, CDR1 is SGHNT and CDR2 is YENEEA. The CDR3 DNA reads TGTGCCAGCAGCTCCCCTCCCCCTAGCGGATACTACGAGCAGTACTTC. Its translation: CASSSPPPSGYYEQYF.

V and J are TRBV6-4 and TRBJ2-7, with 7 nucleotides matching TRBD1. This CDR3 region has 22 residues. V was clipped by 0 bases and J by 4 bases; unmatched bases: 27. The germline V gene has CDR1 MRHNA and CDR2 SNTAGT. The CDR3: CASSDSKGEKDRSLSNSYEQYF. The CDR3 nucleotides read TGTGCCAGCAGTGACTCGAAAGGGGAAAAGGACAGGAGCCTCTCGAACTCATACGAGCAGTACTTC.

The chain carries TRBV10-3 and TRBJ1-1, with D possibly being TRBD1 (5 bases). The CDR3 contains 14 residues. CDR1 and CDR2 from the germline V gene are ENHRY and SYGVKD. V was pared by 2 bases and J by 1 base, with 8 bases between. The CDR3 coding sequence is TGTGCCATCAGTGAGGGCAGGGCGAACACTGAAGCTTTCTTT. This translates into CAISEGRANTEAFF.